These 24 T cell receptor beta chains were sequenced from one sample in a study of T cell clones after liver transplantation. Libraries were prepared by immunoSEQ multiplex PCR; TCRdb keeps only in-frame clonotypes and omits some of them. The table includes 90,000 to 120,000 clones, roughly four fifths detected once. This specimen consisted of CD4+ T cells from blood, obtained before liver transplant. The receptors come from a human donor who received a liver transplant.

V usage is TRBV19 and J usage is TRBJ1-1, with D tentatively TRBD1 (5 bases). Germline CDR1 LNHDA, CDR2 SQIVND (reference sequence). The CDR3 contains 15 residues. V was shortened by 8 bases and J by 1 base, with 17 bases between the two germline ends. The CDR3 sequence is CASLGPAGKNTEAFF. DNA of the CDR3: TGTGCCAGTTTAGGCCCGGCAGGGAAGAACACTGAAGCTTTCTTT.

The CDR3 nucleotides read TGTGCCAGCAGTTTAGGGACAGGGTCCCCAGATACGCAGTATTTT. Translated: CASSLGTGSPDTQYF. The chain couples TRBV27 to TRBJ2-3; 9 bases agree with TRBD1. CDR1 and CDR2 from the germline V gene are MNHEY and SMNVEV (reference sequence). The CDR3 contains 15 residues. V shed 2 bases and J 4 bases; nucleotides not matched to a gene: 4.

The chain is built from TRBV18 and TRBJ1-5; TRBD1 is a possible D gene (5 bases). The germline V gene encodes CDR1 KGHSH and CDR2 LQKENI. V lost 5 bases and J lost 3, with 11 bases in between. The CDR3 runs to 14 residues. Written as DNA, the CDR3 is TGTGCCAGCTCAGAGGGACGGGACAATCAGCCCCAGCATTTT. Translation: CASSEGRDNQPQHF.

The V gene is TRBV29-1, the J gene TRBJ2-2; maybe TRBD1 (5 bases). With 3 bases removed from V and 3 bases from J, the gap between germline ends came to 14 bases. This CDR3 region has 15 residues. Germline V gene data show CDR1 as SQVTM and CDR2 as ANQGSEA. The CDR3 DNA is TGCAGCGTTGATATTTCTAAGGGGTACACCGGGGAGCTGTTTTTT. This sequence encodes CSVDISKGYTGELFF.

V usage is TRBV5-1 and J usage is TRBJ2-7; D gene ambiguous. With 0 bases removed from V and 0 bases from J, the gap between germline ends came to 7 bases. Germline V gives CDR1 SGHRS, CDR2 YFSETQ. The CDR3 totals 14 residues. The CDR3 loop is CASSLDPSSYEQYF. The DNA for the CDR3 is TGCGCCAGCAGCTTGGATCCCAGCTCCTACGAGCAGTACTTC.

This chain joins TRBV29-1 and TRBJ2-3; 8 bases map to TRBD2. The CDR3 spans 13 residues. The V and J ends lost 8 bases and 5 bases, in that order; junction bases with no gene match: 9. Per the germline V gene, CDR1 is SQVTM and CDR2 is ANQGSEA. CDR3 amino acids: CSTGETSGDTQYF. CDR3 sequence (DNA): TGCAGCACCGGGGAAACTAGCGGAGATACGCAGTATTTT.

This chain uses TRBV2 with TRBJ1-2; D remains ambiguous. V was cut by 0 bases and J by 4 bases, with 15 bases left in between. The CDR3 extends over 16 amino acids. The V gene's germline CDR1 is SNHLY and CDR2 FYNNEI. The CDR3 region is CASSEAGHGASYGYTF. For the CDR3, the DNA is TGTGCCAGCAGTGAAGCAGGTCACGGAGCATCCTATGGCTACACCTTC.

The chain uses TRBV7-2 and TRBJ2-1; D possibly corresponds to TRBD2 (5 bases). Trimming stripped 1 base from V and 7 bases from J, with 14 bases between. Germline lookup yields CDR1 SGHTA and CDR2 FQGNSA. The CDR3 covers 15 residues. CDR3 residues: CASSLGGSSQNEQFF. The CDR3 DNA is TGTGCCAGCAGCTTAGGTGGGAGCTCTCAAAATGAGCAGTTCTTC.

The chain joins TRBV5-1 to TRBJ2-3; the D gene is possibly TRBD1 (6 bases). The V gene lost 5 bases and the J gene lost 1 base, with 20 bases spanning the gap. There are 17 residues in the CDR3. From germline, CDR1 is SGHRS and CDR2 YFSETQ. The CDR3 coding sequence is TGCGCCAGCAGTCAGGGGCCCACAGCGAAACGCACAGATACGCAGTATTTT. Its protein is CASSQGPTAKRTDTQYF.

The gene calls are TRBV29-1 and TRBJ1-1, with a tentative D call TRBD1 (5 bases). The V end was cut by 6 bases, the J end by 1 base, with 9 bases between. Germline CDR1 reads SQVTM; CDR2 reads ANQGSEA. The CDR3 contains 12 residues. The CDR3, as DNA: TGCAGCGTACAGGCGACGAACACTGAAGCTTTCTTT. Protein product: CSVQATNTEAFF.

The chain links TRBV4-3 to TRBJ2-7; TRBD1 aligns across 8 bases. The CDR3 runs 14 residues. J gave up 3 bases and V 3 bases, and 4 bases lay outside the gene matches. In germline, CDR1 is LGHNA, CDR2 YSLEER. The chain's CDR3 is CASSQNTGGYEQYF. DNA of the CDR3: TGCGCCAGCAGCCAGAATACAGGGGGCTACGAGCAGTACTTC.

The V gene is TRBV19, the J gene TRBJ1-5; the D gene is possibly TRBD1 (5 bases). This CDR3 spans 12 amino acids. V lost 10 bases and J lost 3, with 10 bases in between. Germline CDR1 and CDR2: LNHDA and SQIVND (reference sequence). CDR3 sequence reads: CATTDYNQPQHF. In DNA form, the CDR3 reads TGTGCCACGACAGATTACAATCAGCCCCAGCATTTT.

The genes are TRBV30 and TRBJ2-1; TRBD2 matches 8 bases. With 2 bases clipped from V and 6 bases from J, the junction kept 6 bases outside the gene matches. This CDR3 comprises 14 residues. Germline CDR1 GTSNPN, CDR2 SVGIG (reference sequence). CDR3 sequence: CAWSKSGSINEQFF. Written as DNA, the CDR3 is TGTGCCTGGAGTAAAAGCGGGAGCATCAATGAGCAGTTCTTC. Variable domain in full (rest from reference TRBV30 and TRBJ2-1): SQTIHQWPATLVQPVGSPLSLECTVEGTSNPNLYWYRQAAGRGLQLLFYSVGIGQISSEVPQNLSASRPQDRQFILSSKKLLLSDSGFYLCAWSKSGSINEQFFGPGTRLTVL.

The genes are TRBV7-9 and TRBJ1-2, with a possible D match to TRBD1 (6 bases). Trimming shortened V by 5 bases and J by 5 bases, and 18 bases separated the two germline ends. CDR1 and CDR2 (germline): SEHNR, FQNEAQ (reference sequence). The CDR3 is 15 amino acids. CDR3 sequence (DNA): TGTGCCAGCAGCCCCCCTACAGGGACGCGGTATGGCTACACCTTC. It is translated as CASSPPTGTRYGYTF.

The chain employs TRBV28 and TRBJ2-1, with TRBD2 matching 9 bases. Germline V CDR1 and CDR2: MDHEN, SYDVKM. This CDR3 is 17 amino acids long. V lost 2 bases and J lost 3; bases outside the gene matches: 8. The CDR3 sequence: CASSLPNSGSNYNEQFF. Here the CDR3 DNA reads TGTGCCAGCAGTTTACCCAATAGCGGGAGCAACTACAATGAGCAGTTCTTC.

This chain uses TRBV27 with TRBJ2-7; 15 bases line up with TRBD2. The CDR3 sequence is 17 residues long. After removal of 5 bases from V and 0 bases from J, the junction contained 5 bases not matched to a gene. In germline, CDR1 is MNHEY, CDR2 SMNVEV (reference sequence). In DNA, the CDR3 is TGTGCCAGCAGTATGGGACTAGCGGGGGGAAGCTCCTACGAGCAGTACTTC. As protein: CASSMGLAGGSSYEQYF.

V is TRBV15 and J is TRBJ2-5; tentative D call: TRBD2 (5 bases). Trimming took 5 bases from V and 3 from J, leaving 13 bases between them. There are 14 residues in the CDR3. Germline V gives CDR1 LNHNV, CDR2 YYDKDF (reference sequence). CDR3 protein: CATSGRTTEETQYF. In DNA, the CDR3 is TGTGCCACCAGCGGGAGAACCACAGAAGAGACCCAGTACTTC.

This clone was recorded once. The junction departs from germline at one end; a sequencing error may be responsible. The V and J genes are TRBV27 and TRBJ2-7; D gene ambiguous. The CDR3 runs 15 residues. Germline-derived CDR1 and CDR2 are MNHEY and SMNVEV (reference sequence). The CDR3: CTSSSTSRTNYEQYF. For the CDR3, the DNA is TGTACCAGCAGTTCCACAAGCAGGACCAACTACGAGCAGTACTTC.

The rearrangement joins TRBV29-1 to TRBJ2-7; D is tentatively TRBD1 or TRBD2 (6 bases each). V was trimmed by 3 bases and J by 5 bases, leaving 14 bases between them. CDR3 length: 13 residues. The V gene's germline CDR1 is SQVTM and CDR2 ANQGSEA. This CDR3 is CSVDRAGGDEQYF. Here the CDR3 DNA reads TGCAGCGTTGATCGGGCCGGGGGCGACGAGCAGTACTTC.

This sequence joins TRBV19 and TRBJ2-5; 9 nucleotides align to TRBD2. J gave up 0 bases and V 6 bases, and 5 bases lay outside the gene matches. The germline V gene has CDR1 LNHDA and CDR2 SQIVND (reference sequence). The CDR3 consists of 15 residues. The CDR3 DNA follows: TGTGCCAGTAGACCTAGCGGGACCTACCAAGAGACCCAGTACTTC. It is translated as CASRPSGTYQETQYF.

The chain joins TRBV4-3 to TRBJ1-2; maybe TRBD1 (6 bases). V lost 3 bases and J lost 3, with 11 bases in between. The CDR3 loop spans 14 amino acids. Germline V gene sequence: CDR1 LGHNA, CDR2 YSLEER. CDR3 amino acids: CASSQNRADYGYTF. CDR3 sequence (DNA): TGCGCCAGCAGCCAGAACAGGGCGGACTATGGCTACACCTTC.

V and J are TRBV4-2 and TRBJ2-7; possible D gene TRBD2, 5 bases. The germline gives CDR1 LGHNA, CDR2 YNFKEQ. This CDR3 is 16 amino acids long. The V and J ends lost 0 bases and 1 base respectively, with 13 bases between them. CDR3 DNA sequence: TGTGCCAGCAGCCAAGAGGCAGTAGCGTTGTCCTACGAGCAGTACTTC. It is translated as CASSQEAVALSYEQYF.

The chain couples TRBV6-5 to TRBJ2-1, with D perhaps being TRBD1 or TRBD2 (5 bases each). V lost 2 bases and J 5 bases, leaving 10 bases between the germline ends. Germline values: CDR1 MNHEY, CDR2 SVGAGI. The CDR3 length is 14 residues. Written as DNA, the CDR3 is TGTGCCAGCAGTTACCCAGGGAGTAACAATGAGCAGTTCTTC. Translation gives CASSYPGSNNEQFF.

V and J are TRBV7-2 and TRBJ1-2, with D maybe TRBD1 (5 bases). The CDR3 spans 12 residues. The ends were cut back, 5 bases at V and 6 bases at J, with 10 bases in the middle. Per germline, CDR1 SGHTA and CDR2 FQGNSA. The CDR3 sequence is CASSPTVHGYTF. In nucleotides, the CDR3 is TGTGCCAGCAGCCCGACAGTCCATGGCTACACCTTC.